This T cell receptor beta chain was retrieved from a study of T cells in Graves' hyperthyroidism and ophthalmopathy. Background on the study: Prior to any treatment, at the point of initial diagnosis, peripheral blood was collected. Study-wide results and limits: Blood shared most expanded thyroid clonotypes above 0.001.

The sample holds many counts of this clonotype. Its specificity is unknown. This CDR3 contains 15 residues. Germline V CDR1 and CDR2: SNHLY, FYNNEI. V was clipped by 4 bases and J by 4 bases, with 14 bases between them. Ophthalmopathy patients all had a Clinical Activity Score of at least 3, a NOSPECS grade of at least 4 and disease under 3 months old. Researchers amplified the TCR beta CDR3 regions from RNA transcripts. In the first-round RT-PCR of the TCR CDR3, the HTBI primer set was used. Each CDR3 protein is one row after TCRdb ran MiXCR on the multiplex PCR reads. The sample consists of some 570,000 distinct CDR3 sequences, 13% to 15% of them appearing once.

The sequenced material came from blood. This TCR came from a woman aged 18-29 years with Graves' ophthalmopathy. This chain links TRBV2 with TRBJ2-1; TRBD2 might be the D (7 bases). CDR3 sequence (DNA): TGTGCCAGCAGTGGGGTAGGGGGGGGATACAATGAGCAGTTCTTC. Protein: CASSGVGGGYNEQFF.